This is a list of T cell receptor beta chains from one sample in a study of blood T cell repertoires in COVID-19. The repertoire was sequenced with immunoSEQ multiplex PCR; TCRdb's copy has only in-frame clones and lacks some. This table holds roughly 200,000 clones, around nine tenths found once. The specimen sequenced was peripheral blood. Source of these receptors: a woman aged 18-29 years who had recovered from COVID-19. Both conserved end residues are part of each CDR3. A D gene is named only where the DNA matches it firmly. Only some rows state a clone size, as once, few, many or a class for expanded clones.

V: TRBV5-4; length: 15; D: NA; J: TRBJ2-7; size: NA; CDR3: CASSLVGLGGHEQYF; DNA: TGTGCCAGCAGCTTGGTGGGACTCGGGGGACACGAGCAGTACTTC
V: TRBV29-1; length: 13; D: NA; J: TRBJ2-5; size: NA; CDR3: CSVDRQGQETQYF; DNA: TGCAGCGTTGATAGGCAGGGCCAAGAGACCCAGTACTTC
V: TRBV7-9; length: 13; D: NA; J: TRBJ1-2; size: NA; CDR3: CASSLGQYYGYTF; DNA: TGTGCCAGCAGCTTAGGACAGTACTATGGCTACACCTTC
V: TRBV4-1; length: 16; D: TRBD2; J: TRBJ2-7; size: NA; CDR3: CASSQGGSGRTYEQYF; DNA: TGCGCCAGCAGCCAAGGAGGCAGCGGGAGAACCTACGAGCAGTACTTC
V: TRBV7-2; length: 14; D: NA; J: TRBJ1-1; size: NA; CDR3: CASSSIDRNTEAFF; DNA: TGTGCCAGCAGCTCAATCGACAGGAACACTGAAGCTTTCTTT
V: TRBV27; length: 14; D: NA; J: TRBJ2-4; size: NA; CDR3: CASRSQGSENIQYF; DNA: TGTGCCAGCAGATCCCAGGGTTCAGAAAACATTCAGTACTTC
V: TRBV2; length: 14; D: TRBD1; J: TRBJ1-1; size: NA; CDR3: CARGTGAQNTEAFF; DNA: TGTGCCAGAGGGACAGGGGCCCAGAACACTGAAGCTTTCTTT
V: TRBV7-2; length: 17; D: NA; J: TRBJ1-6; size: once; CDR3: CASSFIGGAGLDKPLHF; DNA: TGTGCCAGCAGCTTTATCGGTGGGGCAGGGTTGGACAAACCCCTCCACTTT
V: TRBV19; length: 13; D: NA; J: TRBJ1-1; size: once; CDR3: CASSPPDSWGAFF; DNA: TGTGCCAGTAGTCCGCCGGACTCTTGGGGAGCTTTCTTT
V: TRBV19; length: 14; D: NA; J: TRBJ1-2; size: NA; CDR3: CASKRREVIYGYTF; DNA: TGTGCCAGTAAGCGGAGGGAGGTCATCTATGGCTACACCTTC
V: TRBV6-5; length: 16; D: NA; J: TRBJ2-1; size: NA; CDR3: CASSLSVYRVYNEQFF; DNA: TGTGCCAGCAGTTTGTCGGTGTACAGGGTTTACAATGAGCAGTTCTTC
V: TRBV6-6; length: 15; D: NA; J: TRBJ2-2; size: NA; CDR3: CASSKPGKDTGELFF; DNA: TGTGCCAGCAGTAAGCCAGGGAAGGACACCGGGGAGCTGTTTTTT
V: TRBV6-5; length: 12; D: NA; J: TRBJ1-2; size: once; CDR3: CASISEIYGYTF; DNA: TGTGCCAGCATCAGCGAGATCTATGGCTACACCTTC
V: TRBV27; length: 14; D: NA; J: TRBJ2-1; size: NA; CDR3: CASRVESGVNEQFF; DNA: TGTGCCAGCAGGGTAGAGTCAGGGGTGAATGAGCAGTTCTTC
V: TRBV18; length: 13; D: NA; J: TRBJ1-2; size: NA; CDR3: CASSQDKKYGYTF; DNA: TGTGCCAGCTCACAAGACAAGAAATATGGCTACACCTTC
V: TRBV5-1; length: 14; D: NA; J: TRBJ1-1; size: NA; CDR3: CASSWEGGDPEAFF; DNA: TGCGCCAGCAGCTGGGAGGGCGGGGACCCTGAAGCTTTCTTT
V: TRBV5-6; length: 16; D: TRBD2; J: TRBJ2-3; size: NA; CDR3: CASSVASGGAGDTQYF; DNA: TGTGCCAGCAGCGTGGCTAGCGGGGGGGCCGGGGATACGCAGTATTTT
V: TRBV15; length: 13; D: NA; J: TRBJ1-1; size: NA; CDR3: CATSRQAHTEAFF; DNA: TGTGCCACCAGCAGACAGGCCCACACTGAAGCTTTCTTT
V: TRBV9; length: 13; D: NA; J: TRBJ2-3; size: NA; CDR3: CASSAPVADTQYF; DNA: TGTGCCAGCAGCGCCCCAGTCGCAGATACGCAGTATTTT
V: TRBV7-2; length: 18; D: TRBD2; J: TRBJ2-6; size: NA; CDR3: CASSAKTSGGAGANVLTF; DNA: TGTGCCAGCAGCGCCAAGACTAGCGGGGGGGCTGGGGCCAACGTCCTGACTTTC
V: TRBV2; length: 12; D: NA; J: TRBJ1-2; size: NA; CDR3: CASRRVDYGYTF; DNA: TGTGCCAGCAGGAGGGTGGACTATGGCTACACCTTC
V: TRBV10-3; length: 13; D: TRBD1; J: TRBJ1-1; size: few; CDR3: CAIRGQDITEAFF; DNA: TGTGCCATCAGGGGACAGGACATCACTGAAGCTTTCTTT
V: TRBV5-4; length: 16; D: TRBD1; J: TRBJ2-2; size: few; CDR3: CASSPGGTGGTGELFF; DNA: TGTGCCAGCAGCCCGGGAGGGACAGGGGGCACCGGGGAGCTGTTTTTT
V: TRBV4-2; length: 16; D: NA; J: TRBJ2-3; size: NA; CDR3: CASSQGASLSTDTQYF; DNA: TGTGCCAGCAGCCAAGGAGCGTCCTTGAGCACAGATACGCAGTATTTT
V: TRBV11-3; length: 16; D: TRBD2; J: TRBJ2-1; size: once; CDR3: CASSPRSSGGANEQFF; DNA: TGTGCCAGCAGCCCCCGATCTAGCGGGGGGGCCAATGAGCAGTTCTTC
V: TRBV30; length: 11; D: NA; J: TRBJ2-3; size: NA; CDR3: CAWTNLATQYF; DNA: TGTGCCTGGACCAATTTAGCTACGCAGTATTTT
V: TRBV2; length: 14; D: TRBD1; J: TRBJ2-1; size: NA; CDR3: CASSVGGSDNEQFF; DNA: TGTGCCAGCAGTGTAGGGGGCAGTGACAATGAGCAGTTCTTC
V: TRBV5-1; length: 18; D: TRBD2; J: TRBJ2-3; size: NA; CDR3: CASSPGRSGGGSTDTQYF; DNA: TGCGCCAGCAGCCCGGGGAGGAGCGGGGGCGGTAGCACAGATACGCAGTATTTT
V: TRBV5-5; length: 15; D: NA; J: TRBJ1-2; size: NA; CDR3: CASSLVSGANYGYTF; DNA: TGTGCCAGCAGCTTGGTATCGGGGGCTAACTATGGCTACACCTTC
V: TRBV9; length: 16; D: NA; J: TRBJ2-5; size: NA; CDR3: CASSVDVGGHQETQYF; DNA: TGTGCCAGCAGCGTAGACGTGGGGGGGCACCAAGAGACCCAGTACTTC
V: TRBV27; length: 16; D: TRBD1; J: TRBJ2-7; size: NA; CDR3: CASSLSRQGSSYEQYF; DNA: TGTGCCAGCAGTTTATCCAGACAGGGTAGCTCCTACGAGCAGTACTTC
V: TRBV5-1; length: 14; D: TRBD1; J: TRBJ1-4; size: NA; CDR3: CASSLGTGNEKLFF; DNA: TGCGCCAGCAGCTTGGGGACAGGGAATGAAAAACTGTTTTTT
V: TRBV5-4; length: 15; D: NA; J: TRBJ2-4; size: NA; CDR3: CASSLVGQAKNIQYF; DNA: TGTGCCAGCAGCTTGGTAGGTCAGGCAAAAAACATTCAGTACTTC
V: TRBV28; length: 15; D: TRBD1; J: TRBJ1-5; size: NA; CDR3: CASSPPDRGDQPQHF; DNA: TGTGCCAGCAGTCCCCCGGACAGGGGGGATCAGCCCCAGCATTTT
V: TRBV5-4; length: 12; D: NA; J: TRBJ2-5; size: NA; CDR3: CASSLRGGNQYF; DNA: TGTGCCAGCAGCTTGAGGGGAGGTAACCAGTACTTC
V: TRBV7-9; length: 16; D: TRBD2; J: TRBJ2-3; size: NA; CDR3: CASSPGLAGVGDTQYF; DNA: TGTGCCAGCAGCCCAGGACTAGCGGGAGTAGGAGATACGCAGTATTTT
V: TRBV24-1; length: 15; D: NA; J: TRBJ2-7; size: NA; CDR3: CATSDQGLPYYEQYF; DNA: TGTGCCACCAGTGATCAGGGGTTACCCTACTACGAGCAGTACTTC
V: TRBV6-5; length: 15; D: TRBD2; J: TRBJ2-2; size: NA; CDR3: CASRLAGGSPGELFF; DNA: TGTGCCAGCAGGCTAGCGGGAGGGTCCCCGGGGGAGCTGTTTTTT
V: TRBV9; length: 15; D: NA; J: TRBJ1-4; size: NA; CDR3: CASSVADRRHEKLFF; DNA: TGTGCCAGCAGCGTAGCGGACCGGAGGCATGAAAAACTGTTTTTT
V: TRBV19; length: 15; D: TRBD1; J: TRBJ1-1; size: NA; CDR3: CASRPDRGRRTEAFF; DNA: TGTGCCAGTAGGCCGGACAGGGGGAGGCGCACTGAAGCTTTCTTT
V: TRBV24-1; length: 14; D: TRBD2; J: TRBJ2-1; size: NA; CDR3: CATSDKLAGDEQFF; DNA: TGTGCCACCAGTGACAAACTAGCGGGCGATGAGCAGTTCTTC